The 21 T cell receptor beta chains listed next were all sequenced from one sample in a study of OX40 agonist ivuxolimab in advanced cancers. Profiling relied on immunoSEQ multiplex PCR, and the TCRdb table lists in-frame clones only, not all of them. The sample consists of 75,000 to 90,000 clones, approximately 84% of them appearing once. The material was CD4+ or CD8+ T cells sorted from blood, obtained in a trial of the OX40 agonist ivuxolimab. The origin of the receptors is an adult with an advanced solid tumor such as melanoma, head and neck, liver or kidney cancer.

V is TRBV18 and J is TRBJ1-5; D is possibly TRBD1 (5 bases). The ends were cut back, 1 base at V and 5 bases at J, with 12 bases in the middle. The CDR3 totals 15 residues. Germline V gene lookup returns CDR1 KGHSH and CDR2 LQKENI. CDR3 amino acids: CASSPLGGSDQPQHF. CDR3 in DNA: TGTGCCAGCTCACCACTCGGGGGTAGTGATCAGCCCCAGCATTTT.

This chain links TRBV5-1 with TRBJ1-4, with 7 nucleotides matching TRBD1. This CDR3 region has 16 residues. J gave up 0 bases and V 4 bases, and 6 bases lay outside the gene matches. Germline loops: CDR1 SGHRS, CDR2 YFSETQ. The CDR3 region is CASSPGTAATNEKLFF. The CDR3 nucleotides are TGCGCCAGCAGCCCCGGGACAGCCGCAACTAATGAAAAACTGTTTTTT.

The chain couples TRBV2 to TRBJ1-1; no firm D call. V dropped 6 bases and J dropped 0 bases, with 11 bases sitting between them. From germline, CDR1 is SNHLY and CDR2 FYNNEI. There are 14 residues in the CDR3. The chain's CDR3 is CASSFGLLNTEAFF. DNA for the CDR3: TGTGCCAGCAGCTTTGGCCTCTTGAACACTGAAGCTTTCTTT.

The chain couples TRBV7-8 to TRBJ1-2, with D unresolved. Germline CDR1 and CDR2: SGHVS and FQNEAQ. This CDR3 has 14 residues. Trimming took off 5 bases at V and 0 bases at J, with 10 bases between the two ends. For the CDR3, the DNA is TGTGCCAGCAGCGTCGGGAGCGCTAACTATGGCTACACCTTC. Its translation: CASSVGSANYGYTF.

This clone was seen more than once but under ten times. The chain employs TRBV10-3 and TRBJ1-2; 8 nucleotides align to TRBD1. The CDR3 has 14 amino acids. The V gene's germline CDR1 is ENHRY and CDR2 SYGVKD. V was clipped by 6 bases and J by 4 bases; unmatched bases: 7. This CDR3 is CAISRTGSSYGYTF. Written as DNA, the CDR3 is TGTGCCATCAGCCGGACAGGGTCCAGCTATGGCTACACCTTC.

Only a few counts were recorded for this clone. The genes are TRBV19 and TRBJ1-2; D is ambiguous. V lost 5 bases, J lost 8 bases, and 12 bases lay in between. Germline CDR1 and CDR2: LNHDA and SQIVND (reference sequence). The CDR3 sequence is 12 residues long. The CDR3, as DNA: TGTGCCAGTAGTCTAGGGTCGTGGGGCTACACCTTC. Encoded protein: CASSLGSWGYTF.

The chain recombines TRBV11-2 with TRBJ2-3, with TRBD2 matching 15 bases. This CDR3 is 18 amino acids long. The J segment lost 1 base and the V segment lost 5 bases, leaving 7 bases of the junction unmatched. Germline CDR1 is SGHAT and CDR2 is FQNNGV. The CDR3 loop reads CASSPGTSGGSRTDTQYF. DNA for the CDR3: TGTGCCAGCAGCCCCGGGACTAGCGGGGGGTCACGCACAGATACGCAGTATTTT.

The chain has TRBV7-9 and TRBJ2-3; 7 nucleotides align to TRBD2. Per germline, CDR1 SEHNR and CDR2 FQNEAQ (reference sequence). V shed 5 bases and J 0 bases; nucleotides not matched to a gene: 8. The CDR3 is 16 amino acids. CDR3: CASSPPSGASTDTQYF. The DNA for the CDR3 is TGTGCCAGCAGCCCCCCTAGCGGAGCTAGCACAGATACGCAGTATTTT.

The J gene is TRBJ1-1, the V gene TRBV13; D remains ambiguous. The CDR3 loop spans 12 amino acids. CDR1 PRHDT and CDR2 FYEKMQ come from the germline V gene (reference sequence). V lost 1 base and J 5 bases, leaving 5 bases between the germline ends. As DNA, the CDR3 is TGTGCCAGCAGCTTAGTCAAGACTGAAGCTTTCTTT. Its protein is CASSLVKTEAFF.

The V and J genes are TRBV6-4 and TRBJ1-2; a possible D gene is TRBD1 (5 bases). The CDR3 spans 15 residues. Trimming removed 6 bases at V and 3 bases at J, with 17 bases between. The germline V gene has CDR1 MRHNA and CDR2 SNTAGT. CDR3 nucleotides: TGTGCCAGCAGCGCCCCCCCGGGACCGGACTATGGCTACACCTTC. Protein product: CASSAPPGPDYGYTF.

The chain is built from TRBV18 and TRBJ2-5, with D hard to call. The CDR3 sequence is 14 residues long. CDR1 and CDR2 (germline): KGHSH, LQKENI. V was shortened by 2 bases and J by 4 bases, with 11 bases between the two germline ends. DNA of the CDR3: TGTGCCAGCTCACCAGTGGCAGTCCCAGAGACCCAGTACTTC. Translated: CASSPVAVPETQYF.

This clone was observed once. J is TRBJ2-5 and V is TRBV11-2; the D call may be TRBD1 or TRBD2 (6 bases each). The V and J ends lost 3 bases and 2 bases respectively, with 19 bases between them. This CDR3 comprises 17 residues. CDR1 and CDR2 from the germline V gene are SGHAT and FQNNGV. The CDR3 DNA reads TGTGCCAGCAGCTTTACCGGGGGCCCAGGTACTCAAGAGACCCAGTACTTC. The encoded protein is CASSFTGGPGTQETQYF.

This clone was observed a single time. The chain recombines TRBV30 with TRBJ2-5; D possibly corresponds to TRBD2 (5 bases). The CDR3 runs to 16 residues. Trimming shortened V by 1 base and J by 1 base, and 16 bases separated the two germline ends. Germline V gives CDR1 GTSNPN, CDR2 SVGIG (reference sequence). CDR3 protein: CAWSAEPGSSQETQYF. DNA for the CDR3: TGTGCCTGGAGTGCGGAACCGGGATCATCCCAAGAGACCCAGTACTTC.

This clone has just a few counts. CDR3 loop: CAWTPPGLQNSPLHF. In nucleotides, the CDR3 is TGTGCCTGGACGCCCCCGGGACTGCAGAATTCACCCCTCCACTTT. This rearrangement joins TRBV30 to TRBJ1-6, with D possibly TRBD1 on 5 matching bases. V was trimmed by 4 bases and J by 7 bases, leaving 17 bases between them. Germline CDR1 is GTSNPN and CDR2 is SVGIG (reference sequence). This CDR3 is built from 15 residues.

The genes are TRBV11-2 and TRBJ1-2; 7 bases are shared with TRBD1. V shed 0 bases, J shed 9 bases, and the junction held 7 bases outside the gene matches. This CDR3 contains 14 residues. Germline values: CDR1 SGHAT, CDR2 FQNNGV. The CDR3 region is CASSLDRTGARYTF. CDR3 coding DNA: TGTGCCAGCAGCTTAGATCGTACAGGGGCCCGCTACACCTTC.

The genes are TRBV7-8 and TRBJ1-1; the D is unclear. The germline V and J ends were trimmed by 2 bases and 8 bases, with 12 bases remaining between them. Germline values: CDR1 SGHVS, CDR2 FQNEAQ. The length of the CDR3 is 13 residues. DNA for the CDR3: TGTGCCAGCAGCTTAATGGGGATTGGAGAAGCTTTCTTT. As protein: CASSLMGIGEAFF.

The V call is TRBV2, the J call TRBJ2-4, with 9 positions matching TRBD1. CDR1 and CDR2 (germline): SNHLY, FYNNEI. The trim removed 7 bases at V and 5 bases at J, leaving 9 bases unmatched. The CDR3 spans 15 residues. CDR3 loop: CASKRLRTGENIQYF. The CDR3 nucleotides read TGTGCCAGCAAGCGGCTCCGGACAGGGGAAAACATTCAGTACTTC.

V gene TRBV6-5 combines with J gene TRBJ1-1, with D possibly matching TRBD1 (6 bases). Germline CDR1 and CDR2: MNHEY and SVGAGI. The ends were cut back, 0 bases at V and 4 bases at J, with 12 bases in the middle. This CDR3 contains 15 residues. CDR3 amino acids: CASSYSSQGTTEAFF. In nucleotides, the CDR3 is TGTGCCAGCAGTTACTCGAGCCAGGGGACCACTGAAGCTTTCTTT.

The rearrangement joins TRBV29-1 to TRBJ2-2; D tentatively reads TRBD1 or TRBD2 (5 bases each). The ends were cut back, 7 bases at V and 3 bases at J, with 9 bases in the middle. Per germline, CDR1 SQVTM and CDR2 ANQGSEA. The CDR3 is 12 residues long. The CDR3 is CSARGDTGELFF. In nucleotides, the CDR3 is TGCAGCGCCCGAGGGGACACCGGGGAGCTGTTTTTT.

The V and J genes are TRBV19 and TRBJ1-6; tentative D call: TRBD1 (6 bases). V was clipped by 5 bases and J by 9 bases, with 14 bases between them. The CDR3 has 14 amino acids. Germline V gene sequence: CDR1 LNHDA, CDR2 SQIVND (reference sequence). The CDR3 protein is CASSDTGTVSPLHF. CDR3 DNA: TGTGCCAGTAGTGATACAGGGACGGTTTCACCCCTCCACTTT.

This chain links TRBV20-1 with TRBJ1-1; 7 nucleotides match TRBD1. Germline trimming cut 4 bases from V and 10 bases from J; bases unmatched to any gene: 6. This CDR3 has 11 residues. Looked up from germline, CDR1 is DFQATT and CDR2 is SNEGSKA (reference sequence). The CDR3 DNA sequence: TGCAGTGCTACCACTTACAGGGGAGCTTTCTTT. This codes for CSATTYRGAFF.